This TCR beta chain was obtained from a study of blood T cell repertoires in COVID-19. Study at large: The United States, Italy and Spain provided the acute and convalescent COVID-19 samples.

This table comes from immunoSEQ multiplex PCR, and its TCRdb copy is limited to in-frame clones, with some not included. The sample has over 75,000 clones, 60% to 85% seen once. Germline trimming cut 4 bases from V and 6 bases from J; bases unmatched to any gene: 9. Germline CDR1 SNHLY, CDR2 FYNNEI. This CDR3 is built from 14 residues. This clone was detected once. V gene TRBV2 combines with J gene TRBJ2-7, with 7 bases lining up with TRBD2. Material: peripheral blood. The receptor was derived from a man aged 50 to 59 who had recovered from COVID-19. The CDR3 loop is CASSVAGRMSEQYF. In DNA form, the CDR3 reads TGTGCCAGCAGTGTGGCCGGGAGGATGAGCGAGCAGTACTTC.